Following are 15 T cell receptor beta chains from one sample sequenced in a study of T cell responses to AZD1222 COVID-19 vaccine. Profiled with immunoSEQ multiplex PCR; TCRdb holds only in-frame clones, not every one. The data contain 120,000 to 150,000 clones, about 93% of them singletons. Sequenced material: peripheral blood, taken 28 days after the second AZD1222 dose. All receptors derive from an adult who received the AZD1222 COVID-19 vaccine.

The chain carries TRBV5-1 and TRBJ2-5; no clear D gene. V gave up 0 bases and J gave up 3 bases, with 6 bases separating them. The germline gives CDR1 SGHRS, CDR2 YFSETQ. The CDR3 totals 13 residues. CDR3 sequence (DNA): TGCGCCAGCAGCTTGGTGGTGGAAGAGACCCAGTACTTC. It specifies CASSLVVEETQYF.

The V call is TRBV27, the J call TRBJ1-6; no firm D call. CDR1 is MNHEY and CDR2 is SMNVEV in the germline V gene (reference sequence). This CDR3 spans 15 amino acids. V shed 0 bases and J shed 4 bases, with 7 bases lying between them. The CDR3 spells CASSLSGQYNSPLHF. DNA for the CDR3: TGTGCCAGCAGTTTATCGGGTCAATATAATTCACCCCTCCACTTT.

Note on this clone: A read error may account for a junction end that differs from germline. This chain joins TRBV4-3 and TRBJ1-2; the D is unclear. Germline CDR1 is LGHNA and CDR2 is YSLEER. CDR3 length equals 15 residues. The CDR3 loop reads CASSQVHKNRVGPYF. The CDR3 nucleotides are TGCGCCAGCAGCCAAGTCCATAAAAACAGAGTCGGCCCCTACTTC.

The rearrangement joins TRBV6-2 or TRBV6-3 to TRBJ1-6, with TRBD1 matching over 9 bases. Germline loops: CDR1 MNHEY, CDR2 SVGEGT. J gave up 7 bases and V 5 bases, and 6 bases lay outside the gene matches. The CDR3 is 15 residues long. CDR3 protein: CASSQFDRGNSPLHF. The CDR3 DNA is TGTGCCAGCAGTCAATTTGACAGGGGGAATTCACCCCTCCACTTT.

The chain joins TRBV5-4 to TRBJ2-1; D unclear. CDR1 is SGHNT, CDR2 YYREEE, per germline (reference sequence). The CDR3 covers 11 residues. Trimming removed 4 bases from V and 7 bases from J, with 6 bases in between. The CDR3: CASSGQNEQFF. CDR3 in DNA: TGTGCCAGCAGCGGGCAGAATGAGCAGTTCTTC. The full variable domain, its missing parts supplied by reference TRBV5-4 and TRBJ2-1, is ETGVTQSPTHLIKTRGQQVTLRCSSQSGHNTVSWYQQALGQGPQFIFQYYREEENGRGNFPPRFSGLQFPNYSSELNVNALELDDSALYLCASSGQNEQFFGPGTRLTVL.

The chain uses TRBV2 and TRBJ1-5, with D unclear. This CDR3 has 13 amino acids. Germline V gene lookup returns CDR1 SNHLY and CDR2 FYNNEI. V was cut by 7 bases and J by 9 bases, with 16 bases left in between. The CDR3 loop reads CASNYRASSPQHF. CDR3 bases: TGTGCCAGCAATTATCGGGCCTCGTCGCCCCAGCATTTT.

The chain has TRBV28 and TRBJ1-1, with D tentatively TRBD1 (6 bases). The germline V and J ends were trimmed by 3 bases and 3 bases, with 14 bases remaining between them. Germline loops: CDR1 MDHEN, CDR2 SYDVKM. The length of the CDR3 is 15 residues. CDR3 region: CASSFSQGRYTEAFF. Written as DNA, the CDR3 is TGTGCCAGCAGTTTTTCCCAGGGGAGGTACACTGAAGCTTTCTTT.

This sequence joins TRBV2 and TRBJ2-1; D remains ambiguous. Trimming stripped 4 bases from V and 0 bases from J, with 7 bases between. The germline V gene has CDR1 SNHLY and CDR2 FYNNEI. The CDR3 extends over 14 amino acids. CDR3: CASSGEISYNEQFF. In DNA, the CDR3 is TGTGCCAGCAGTGGTGAAATCTCCTACAATGAGCAGTTCTTC.

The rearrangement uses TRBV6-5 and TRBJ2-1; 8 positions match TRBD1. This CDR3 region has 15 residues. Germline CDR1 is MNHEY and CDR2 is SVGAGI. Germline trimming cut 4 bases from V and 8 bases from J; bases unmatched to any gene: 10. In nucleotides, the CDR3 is TGTGCCAGCAGTTTACCCGGACAGGGACCGCATGAGCAGTTCTTC. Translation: CASSLPGQGPHEQFF.

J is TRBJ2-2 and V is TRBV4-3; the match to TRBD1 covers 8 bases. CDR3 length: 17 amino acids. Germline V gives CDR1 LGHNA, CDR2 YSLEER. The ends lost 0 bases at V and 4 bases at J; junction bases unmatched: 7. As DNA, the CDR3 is TGCGCCAGCAGCCAAGAAATCGACAGGGGCAGCACCGGGGAGCTGTTTTTT. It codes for CASSQEIDRGSTGELFF.

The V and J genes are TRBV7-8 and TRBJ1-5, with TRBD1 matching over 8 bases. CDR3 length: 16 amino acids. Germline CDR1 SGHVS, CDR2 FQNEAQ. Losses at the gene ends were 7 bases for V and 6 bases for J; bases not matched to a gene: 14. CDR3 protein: CASTARRTGIGQPQHF. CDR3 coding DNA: TGTGCCAGCACTGCAAGGAGGACAGGGATTGGTCAGCCCCAGCATTTT.

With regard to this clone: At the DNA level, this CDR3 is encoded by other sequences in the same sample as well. CDR3 sequence: CASSRDRNYGYTF. The CDR3, as DNA: TGCGCCAGCAGCCGAGACAGAAACTATGGCTACACCTTC. The chain links TRBV5-1 to TRBJ1-2, with D maybe TRBD1 (5 bases). This CDR3 region has 13 residues. Germline V gene lookup returns CDR1 SGHRS and CDR2 YFSETQ. Trimming cost V 4 bases and J 2 bases, with 9 bases left between them.

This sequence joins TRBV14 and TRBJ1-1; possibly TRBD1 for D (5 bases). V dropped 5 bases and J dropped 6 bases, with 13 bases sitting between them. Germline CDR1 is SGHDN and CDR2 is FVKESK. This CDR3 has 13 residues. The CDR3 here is CASSFHGGSEAFF. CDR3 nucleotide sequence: TGTGCCAGCAGCTTTCACGGGGGGTCTGAAGCTTTCTTT.

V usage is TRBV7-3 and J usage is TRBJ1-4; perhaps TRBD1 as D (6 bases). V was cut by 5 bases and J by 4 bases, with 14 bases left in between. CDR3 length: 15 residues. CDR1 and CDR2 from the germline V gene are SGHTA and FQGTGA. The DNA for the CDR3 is TGTGCCAGCAGCGCCTTGAGGGGGAGTAATGAAAAACTGTTTTTT. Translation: CASSALRGSNEKLFF.

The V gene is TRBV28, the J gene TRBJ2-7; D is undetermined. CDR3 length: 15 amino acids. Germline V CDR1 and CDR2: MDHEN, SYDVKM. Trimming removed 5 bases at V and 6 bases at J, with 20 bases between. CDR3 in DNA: TGTGCCAGCAGTCCCCCCGGTATTTCGATGCCCGAGCAGTACTTC. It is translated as CASSPPGISMPEQYF.